The next 26 T cell receptor beta chains were all read from a single sample in a study of shared clonotypes between healthy human individuals. Clones were read by immunoSEQ multiplex PCR, and TCRdb kept only the in-frame ones, dropping some. The sample lists some 980,000 clones, approximately 76% occurring once. Sequenced material: memory CD4+ T cells sorted from blood. Subset specified: CD45RA-negative fraction. The receptors were sampled from a man between 18 and 35 years old in good health.

DNA for the CDR3: TGTGCCATCAGTGCCCAGGGGGCCGGCGGGGAGCTGTTTTTT. Translating gives CAISAQGAGGELFF. The chain joins TRBV10-3 to TRBJ2-2, with 8 bases matching TRBD1. V was pared by 4 bases and J by 7 bases, with 5 bases of the junction left unmatched. CDR1 is ENHRY, CDR2 SYGVKD, per germline. The length of the CDR3 is 14 residues.

This clone was recorded a few times. The chain combines TRBV18 with TRBJ1-2, with 7 bases fitting TRBD1. The germline V gene encodes CDR1 KGHSH and CDR2 LQKENI. The ends lost 6 bases at V and 10 bases at J; junction bases unmatched: 8. This CDR3 contains 12 residues. This CDR3 reads CASSPWDSSYTF. CDR3 nucleotide sequence: TGTGCCAGCTCTCCCTGGGACAGTTCCTACACCTTC.

In regard to this clone: Other DNA variants within this sample encode the same CDR3. The rearrangement uses TRBV10-3 and TRBJ2-2, with D possibly matching TRBD2 (6 bases). This CDR3 is built from 14 residues. The V gene lost 6 bases and the J gene lost 1 base, with 9 bases spanning the gap. The germline V gene has CDR1 ENHRY and CDR2 SYGVKD. The CDR3 nucleotides read TGTGCCATCAGGGGAGCGGGGAACACCGGGGAGCTGTTTTTT. Translation gives CAIRGAGNTGELFF.

Regarding this clone: Other DNA sequences in this specimen translate into the identical CDR3. V usage is TRBV5-1 and J usage is TRBJ2-1, with no clear D. The CDR3 is made up of 15 amino acids. V lost 0 bases and J lost 0, with 7 bases in between. Germline CDR1 reads SGHRS; CDR2 reads YFSETQ. The CDR3 region is CASSLGDSSYNEQFF. The CDR3 DNA follows: TGCGCCAGCAGCTTGGGGGATAGCTCCTACAATGAGCAGTTCTTC.

The chain couples TRBV9 to TRBJ2-5; 10 bases are shared with TRBD2. The CDR3 contains 16 residues. CDR1 and CDR2 from the germline V gene are SGDLS and YYNGEE. With 4 bases clipped from V and 4 bases from J, the junction kept 10 bases outside the gene matches. The CDR3 DNA follows: TGTGCCAGCAGCTCCCAGGGGCTAGCGGGGGTAGAGACCCAGTACTTC. Translation: CASSSQGLAGVETQYF.

V and J are TRBV7-9 and TRBJ1-4; 7 bases match TRBD1. Germline V CDR1 and CDR2: SEHNR, FQNEAQ (reference sequence). CDR3 length: 16 residues. V lost 3 bases and J lost 2; bases outside the gene matches: 6. The CDR3 DNA is TGTGCCAGCAGCTTTTGGGTGACAGGGACTAATGAAAAACTGTTTTTT. Residues: CASSFWVTGTNEKLFF. Complete variable domain (other parts from reference TRBV7-9 and TRBJ1-4): DTGVSQNPRHKITKRGQNVTFRCDPISEHNRLYWYRQTLGQGPEFLTYFQNEAQLEKSRLLSDRFSAERPKGSFSTLEIQRTEQGDSAMYLCASSFWVTGTNEKLFFGSGTQLSVL.

This rearrangement joins TRBV5-4 to TRBJ1-2; possibly TRBD1 for D (5 bases). V lost 4 bases and J lost 4, with 11 bases in between. The CDR3 has 13 amino acids. Germline V CDR1 and CDR2: SGHNT, YYREEE (reference sequence). The CDR3 loop reads CASSADSFYGYTF. CDR3 bases: TGTGCCAGCAGCGCTGACAGTTTCTATGGCTACACCTTC.

As concerns this clone: Within the sample, other DNA sequences also encode this same CDR3. The chain joins TRBV11-2 to TRBJ2-1; D uncertain. The CDR3 has 15 residues. Per the germline V gene, CDR1 is SGHAT and CDR2 is FQNNGV. Trimming took 0 bases from V and 0 from J, leaving 6 bases between them. CDR3 in DNA: TGTGCCAGCAGCTTAGAAGGAAGCTCCTACAATGAGCAGTTCTTC. Amino acid sequence: CASSLEGSSYNEQFF. The whole variable domain, filled in from reference TRBV11-2 and TRBJ2-1, reads EAGVAQSPRYKIIEKRQSVAFWCNPISGHATLYWYQQILGQGPKLLIQFQNNGVVDDSQLPKDRFSAERLKGVDSTLKIQPAKLEDSAVYLCASSLEGSSYNEQFFGPGTRLTVL.

This clone was observed a single time. This chain connects TRBV5-1 to TRBJ2-7, with TRBD2 matching 7 bases. Losses at the gene ends were 5 bases for V and 6 bases for J; bases not matched to a gene: 8. The CDR3 sequence is 13 residues long. The germline CDR1 and CDR2 sequences are SGHRS and YFSETQ. CDR3 loop: CASRAGLGSEQYF. CDR3 coding DNA: TGCGCCAGCAGAGCGGGATTAGGGTCCGAGCAGTACTTC.

This clone was counted a few times. The chain uses TRBV25-1 and TRBJ2-5; D gene ambiguous. From germline, CDR1 is MGHDK and CDR2 SYGVNS. V was shortened by 1 base and J by 1 base, with 10 bases between the two germline ends. The CDR3 runs 15 residues. CDR3 sequence: CASSEFIGSQETQYF. In DNA form, the CDR3 reads TGTGCCAGCAGTGAATTTATAGGCTCCCAAGAGACCCAGTACTTC.

Note on this clone: The sample carries other DNA sequences with the same CDR3. The CDR3 DNA follows: TGTGCCAGCAGCTTGGGGAATGAGCAGTTCTTC. It yields the protein CASSLGNEQFF. The V gene is TRBV7-6, the J gene TRBJ2-1; D ambiguous. Looked up from germline, CDR1 is SGHVS and CDR2 is FNYEAQ. V was shortened by 3 bases and J by 7 bases, with 4 bases between the two germline ends. The CDR3 spans 11 residues.

A word on this clone: This same CDR3 is encoded by further DNA sequences in the sample. The genes are TRBV7-2 and TRBJ2-7; 7 positions agree with TRBD1. Trimming at V came to 4 bases and at J to 2 bases, leaving 5 bases not matched to a gene. CDR3 size: 14 residues. Germline V gene lookup returns CDR1 SGHTA and CDR2 FQGNSA. Here the CDR3 reads CASSSGTVTYEQYF. The CDR3 nucleotides read TGTGCCAGCAGCTCCGGGACAGTGACCTACGAGCAGTACTTC.

The genes are TRBV18 and TRBJ2-5; TRBD2 might be the D (7 bases). This CDR3 region has 15 residues. Trimming cost V 6 bases and J 5 bases, with 19 bases left between them. CDR1 and CDR2 from the germline V gene are KGHSH and LQKENI. The CDR3 DNA reads TGTGCCAGCTCCGACGATGCGGGGGCAGTTGAGACCCAGTACTTC. Translating it yields CASSDDAGAVETQYF.

The gene calls are TRBV2 and TRBJ1-2, with D possibly matching TRBD1 (6 bases). The CDR3 is 13 residues long. Germline CDR1 and CDR2: SNHLY and FYNNEI. V lost 7 bases and J lost 8, with 17 bases in between. DNA of the CDR3: TGTGCCAGCAAGGCAGGGGAGGTCGGCGGCTACACCTTC. Translated, it gives CASKAGEVGGYTF.

Notes on this clone: The likely explanation is a read error, given a far larger clone one base away. At the DNA level, this CDR3 is encoded by other sequences in the same sample as well. J is TRBJ2-1 and V is TRBV4-1, with 7 nucleotides matching TRBD1. The CDR3 consists of 16 residues. Germline CDR1 MGHRA, CDR2 YSYEKL. CDR3 DNA: TGCGCTAGCAGCCATGATATAACAGGGGCAGGACGTGAGCAGTTCTTC. It codes for CASSHDITGAGREQFF.

V gene TRBV11-2 combines with J gene TRBJ1-1, with 7 positions matching TRBD1. This CDR3 has 15 residues. The germline CDR1 and CDR2 sequences are SGHAT and FQNNGV. Trimming removed 4 bases from V and 1 base from J; junction bases left unmatched: 6. The CDR3 region is CASSSGTAWNTEAFF. The CDR3 DNA reads TGTGCCAGCAGCTCCGGGACAGCTTGGAACACTGAAGCTTTCTTT.

J is TRBJ2-1 and V is TRBV7-9; D gene uncertain. The ends were cut back, 2 bases at V and 2 bases at J, with 7 bases in the middle. Germline V gene sequence: CDR1 SEHNR, CDR2 FQNEAQ (reference sequence). This CDR3 region has 14 residues. The CDR3 DNA reads TGTGCCAGCAGCTTAACCCAGACCTACAATGAGCAGTTCTTC. It specifies CASSLTQTYNEQFF. Using reference TRBV7-9 and TRBJ2-1 for the parts outside the CDR3, the full variable domain is DTGVSQNPRHKITKRGQNVTFRCDPISEHNRLYWYRQTLGQGPEFLTYFQNEAQLEKSRLLSDRFSAERPKGSFSTLEIQRTEQGDSAMYLCASSLTQTYNEQFFGPGTRLTVL.

The CDR3 DNA follows: TGTGCCAGCAGCACACTTGGGACAGCCGACTACGAGCAGTACTTC. This sequence encodes CASSTLGTADYEQYF. This chain links TRBV28 with TRBJ2-7, with 7 bases lining up with TRBD1. CDR3 length equals 15 residues. CDR1 and CDR2 (germline): MDHEN, SYDVKM. V was pared by 6 bases and J by 3 bases, with 11 bases of the junction left unmatched.

The CDR3 loop reads CASKGASGANVLTF. CDR3 in DNA: TGTGCCAGCAAGGGGGCTTCTGGGGCCAACGTCCTGACTTTC. This chain joins TRBV6-5 and TRBJ2-6, with 7 bases that match TRBD1. CDR1 is MNHEY, CDR2 SVGAGI, per germline. With 7 bases clipped from V and 1 base from J, the junction kept 1 base outside the gene matches. This CDR3 spans 14 amino acids.

The chain employs TRBV4-3 and TRBJ1-2; D uncertain. Trimming took off 3 bases at V and 5 bases at J, with 19 bases between the two ends. This CDR3 is built from 16 residues. Per germline, CDR1 LGHNA and CDR2 YSLEER. Here the CDR3 reads CASSQDRASATYGYTF. CDR3 DNA sequence: TGCGCCAGCAGCCAGGATCGGGCGTCGGCGACTTATGGCTACACCTTC.

This clone occurred many times. V and J are TRBV7-2 and TRBJ2-3; D may correspond to TRBD1 or TRBD2 (6 bases each). Germline V gene sequence: CDR1 SGHTA, CDR2 FQGNSA. CDR3 length: 15 residues. With 5 bases removed from V and 3 bases from J, the gap between germline ends came to 15 bases. The CDR3 region is CASSRQDGGTDTQYF. The CDR3 coding sequence is TGTGCCAGCAGCCGACAGGATGGAGGGACAGATACGCAGTATTTT.

About this clone: A much larger clone differs from this one at a single base, so this may be a read error. This CDR3 is also generated by other DNA sequences in the sample. This chain joins TRBV19 and TRBJ1-1, with 7 bases aligning to TRBD1. The CDR3 contains 13 residues. Germline V CDR1 and CDR2: LNHDA, SQIVND (reference sequence). V shed 6 bases, J shed 1 base, and the junction held 2 bases outside the gene matches. Here the CDR3 DNA reads TGTGCCAGTAGCCGGACAGGGAACACTGAAGCTTTCTTT. Its protein is CASSRTGNTEAFF.

The V call is TRBV28, the J call TRBJ2-4; D is uncertain. From germline, CDR1 is MDHEN and CDR2 SYDVKM. The CDR3 spans 15 residues. V was clipped by 5 bases and J by 0 bases, with 11 bases between them. The CDR3 bases are TGTGCCAGCAGTCAGATCACATTAGCCAAAAACATTCAGTACTTC. Its protein is CASSQITLAKNIQYF.

This clone has just one count. The chain carries TRBV6-5 and TRBJ2-7; D is tentatively TRBD1 or TRBD2 (5 bases each). There are 15 residues in the CDR3. Trimming took off 7 bases at V and 6 bases at J, with 22 bases between the two ends. Looked up from germline, CDR1 is MNHEY and CDR2 is SVGAGI. This CDR3 reads CASMVRGVSMIEQYF. In DNA form, the CDR3 reads TGTGCCAGCATGGTCCGAGGGGTCTCAATGATCGAGCAGTACTTC.

This chain uses TRBV5-1 with TRBJ1-1, with 12 bases identical to TRBD1. Germline lookup yields CDR1 SGHRS and CDR2 YFSETQ. The CDR3 contains 15 residues. The V segment lost 4 bases and the J segment 7 bases; nucleotides outside the gene matches: 8. The CDR3: CASSAGTGGLVEAFF. DNA of the CDR3: TGCGCCAGCAGCGCCGGGACAGGGGGCTTGGTTGAAGCTTTCTTT.

The chain joins TRBV5-1 to TRBJ2-2; 8 bases match TRBD2. V lost 0 bases and J lost 0; bases outside the gene matches: 1. Germline V gene data show CDR1 as SGHRS and CDR2 as YFSETQ. The CDR3 is 16 residues long. The CDR3 DNA follows: TGCGCCAGCAGCTTGGCGGGGGGGCCGAACACCGGGGAGCTGTTTTTT. It is translated as CASSLAGGPNTGELFF.